The rows below give T cell receptor beta chains drawn from one sample of a study of blood T cells in healthy people across ages. TCRdb re-derived calls from the 5' RACE reads in MiXCR, one entry per CDR3 protein. The table records roughly 800,000 distinct CDR3 sequences, roughly 24% of them present only once. This sample also belongs to another study, concerning T cells of mothers and their children.

Sequenced material: blood. The receptors were gathered from a boy between 10 and 17 years old in good health. Both conserved end residues are part of each CDR3. The D gene is left open where the match is weak. Clone size appears in some rows only: once, few, many, or a class for an expanded clone.

v_gene	j_gene	d_gene	abundance	len	CDR3nt	CDR3aa
TRBV11-2	TRBJ2-3	NA	NA	18	TGTGCCAGCCGCTATGGGCCCTTACATCGAATGGACACAGATACGCAGTATTTT	CASRYGPLHRMDTDTQYF
TRBV30	TRBJ2-1	NA	few	12	TGTGCCTTAGATACGGGACTTCGATCGCAGTTCTTC	CALDTGLRSQFF
TRBV20-1	TRBJ2-3	NA	NA	14	TGCAGTGCTAGCGGGCGGGGCGGCACAGATACGCAGTATTTT	CSASGRGGTDTQYF
TRBV7-9	TRBJ1-4	TRBD1	few	17	TGTGCCAGCAGCTTCTGGACAGGGGTGGCAACTAATGAAAAACTGTTTTTT	CASSFWTGVATNEKLFF
TRBV9	TRBJ1-2	TRBD1	many	12	TGTGCCAGCAGCGCGACAGGGGGAGGCTACACCTTC	CASSATGGGYTF
TRBV15	TRBJ2-4	TRBD1	NA	14	TGTGCCACCAGCGAGCGGGACAGGGAGGACATTCAGTACTTC	CATSERDREDIQYF
TRBV3-1	TRBJ2-1	TRBD2	NA	16	TGTGCCAGCAGCCACGTAGCGGGGGGGAGGTACAATGAGCAGTTCTTC	CASSHVAGGRYNEQFF
TRBV9	TRBJ1-6	NA	few	15	TGTGCCAGCAGCGTAGCGCAGGGGATGGGTTCACCCCTCCACTTT	CASSVAQGMGSPLHF
TRBV20-1	TRBJ2-4	NA	NA	11	TGCAGTGCTAGCAAGGGGAACATTCAGTACTTC	CSASKGNIQYF
TRBV6-2/TRBV6-3	TRBJ1-1	TRBD1	few	16	TGTGCCAGCAGTTACTCCAAGGACAGGAAGAACACTGAAGCTTTCTTT	CASSYSKDRKNTEAFF
TRBV29-1	TRBJ2-1	TRBD1	few	17	TGCAGCGTTGAAGGGGTCGTGGGGACAGGGAGTTACAATGAGCAGTTCTTC	CSVEGVVGTGSYNEQFF
TRBV10-3	TRBJ2-5	TRBD1	few	16	TGTGCCATCAGTGACCGAGGACAGGGTACCCAAGAGACCCAGTACTTC	CAISDRGQGTQETQYF
TRBV7-2	TRBJ2-3	NA	NA	16	TGTGCCAGCAGTTTCGATCGGGGGGCTAGCACAGATACGCAGTATTTT	CASSFDRGASTDTQYF
TRBV6-1	TRBJ2-7	NA	few	16	TGTGCCAGCAGTGAAGGGGTCGGAGCTATTGGGTACGAGCAGTACTTC	CASSEGVGAIGYEQYF
TRBV20-1	TRBJ2-7	NA	NA	15	TGCAGTGCTATCAGCGTTTCCAGTCCCGGTTACGAGCAGTACTTC	CSAISVSSPGYEQYF
TRBV5-1	TRBJ2-5	NA	NA	14	TGCGCCAGCAGCTTGGAGCGGATCCAAGAGACCCAGTACTTC	CASSLERIQETQYF
TRBV5-1	TRBJ2-5	TRBD2	NA	13	TGCGCCAGCAGCAGTAGCGGGGGGGCGACCCAGTACTTC	CASSSSGGATQYF
TRBV29-1	TRBJ1-4	TRBD1	NA	14	TGCAGCGTTGAAGAAAGACAGGGTAGGGAAAAACTGTTTTTT	CSVEERQGREKLFF
TRBV12-5	TRBJ2-3	NA	few	18	TGTGCTAGTGGTTTGGCGACAAATGCCCAGATTAGCACAGATACGCAGTATTTT	CASGLATNAQISTDTQYF
TRBV7-3	TRBJ1-2	NA	NA	13	TGTGCCAGCAGCCTGGACAGTCAGAATGGCTACACCTTC	CASSLDSQNGYTF
TRBV10-1	TRBJ2-1	NA	few	13	TGCGCCAGCAGTGTCCAGCAGGGGAATGAGCAGTTCTTC	CASSVQQGNEQFF
TRBV12-3/TRBV12-4	TRBJ1-4	TRBD1	many	14	TGTGCCAGCAGTCTCGGACAGGGGGTTGAAAAACTGTTTTTT	CASSLGQGVEKLFF
TRBV13	TRBJ2-7	NA	few	14	TGTGCCAGCAGCCTTTTTCCACTAAACTACGAGCAGTACTTC	CASSLFPLNYEQYF
TRBV7-9	TRBJ2-1	TRBD2	NA	15	TGTGCCAGCAGCTTAAGGCGCGGGGGGGCCAATGAGCAGTTCTTC	CASSLRRGGANEQFF
TRBV10-3	TRBJ2-5	TRBD2	NA	15	TGTGCCATCAGTGCCGGGACTAGCGGGTGGGAGACCCAGTACTTC	CAISAGTSGWETQYF
TRBV28	TRBJ2-1	TRBD1	few	14	TGTGCCAGCAGAACCAGACAGGGGGCGAATGAGCAGTTCTTC	CASRTRQGANEQFF
TRBV5-1	TRBJ1-1	TRBD1	few	14	TGCGCCAGCAGCCCGGACAGGGGGCTCACTGAAGCTTTCTTT	CASSPDRGLTEAFF
TRBV2	TRBJ2-1	TRBD1	few	13	TGTGCCAGCAGTGAACTCCGCCGGGGACAGGGGTTCTTC	CASSELRRGQGFF
TRBV29-1	TRBJ1-2	TRBD1	few	15	TGCAGCGTCCGCGGTACGGGACAGGGATTCTATGGCTACACCTTC	CSVRGTGQGFYGYTF
TRBV20-1	TRBJ1-2	NA	NA	11	TGCAGTGCTCCTGGGCCAAATGGCTACACCTTC	CSAPGPNGYTF
TRBV20-1	TRBJ2-3	TRBD1	NA	13	TGCAGTGCTCCGCAGGGGGCAACAGATACGCAGTATTTT	CSAPQGATDTQYF
TRBV10-2	TRBJ2-7	TRBD2	many	14	TGCGCCAGCACCTCCGGGACTAGCGGATACGAGCAGTACTTC	CASTSGTSGYEQYF
TRBV2	TRBJ2-5	TRBD2	NA	15	TGTGCCAGCAGTGCGACACGGGGGGGAAAAGAGACCCAGTACTTC	CASSATRGGKETQYF
TRBV27	TRBJ2-5	TRBD2	NA	16	TGTGCCAGCAGTCCTTTAGCGGGGGGATCTCAAGAGACCCAGTACTTC	CASSPLAGGSQETQYF
TRBV12-3/TRBV12-4	TRBJ1-2	TRBD1	NA	15	TGTGCCAGCAGTTTTTTCTCCGGGACAGGGTATGGCTACACCTTC	CASSFFSGTGYGYTF
TRBV5-1	TRBJ2-1	TRBD2	NA	17	TGCGCCAGCAGCTTCGGGACTAGCGGGGGCCGCAACAATGAGCAGTTCTTC	CASSFGTSGGRNNEQFF
TRBV28	TRBJ1-6	TRBD1	NA	17	TGTGCCAGCAGTTTAGATACAGGGGGCTCCTATAATTCACCCCTCCACTTT	CASSLDTGGSYNSPLHF
TRBV28	TRBJ2-7	TRBD1	many	13	TGTGCCAGCAGCCAGACAGGGTCCTACGAGCAGTACTTC	CASSQTGSYEQYF
TRBV7-9	TRBJ2-6	NA	few	16	TGTGCCAGCAGTTCTCCGAGGGAATCTGGGGCCAACGTCCTGACTTTC	CASSSPRESGANVLTF
TRBV27	TRBJ2-7	TRBD1	NA	14	TGTGCCAGCAGCCCCTGGGACAGGCATTACGAGCAGTACTTC	CASSPWDRHYEQYF
TRBV7-2	TRBJ1-1	TRBD1	NA	16	TGTGCCAGCAGCTTAGGACAGGGTTGGAAAAGTGTCGGAGCTTTCTTT	CASSLGQGWKSVGAFF
TRBV6-1	TRBJ2-1	NA	few	13	TGTGCCAGCAGTGATCGCTCCTACAATGAGCAGTTCTTC	CASSDRSYNEQFF
TRBV6-5	TRBJ1-4	NA	few	15	TGTGCCAGCAGTTACCGGGGGGCCATTAATGAAAAACTGTTTTTT	CASSYRGAINEKLFF
TRBV7-2	TRBJ2-5	NA	few	14	TGTGCCAGCAGATCCGGGTCTAAGAGGGAGACCCAGTACTTC	CASRSGSKRETQYF
TRBV11-3	TRBJ2-2	NA	NA	15	TGTGCCCCAAGGGAAGGGCGGGGCCACACCGGGGAGCTGTTTTTT	CAPREGRGHTGELFF
TRBV12-5	TRBJ2-2	NA	few	14	TGTGCTAGTGGTTTGGTGCAGGGTGCCGGGGAGCTGTTTTTT	CASGLVQGAGELFF
TRBV12-5	TRBJ2-7	NA	NA	16	TGTGCTAGTGGTTTGACTTCCCCCGGCCTAGCCTACGAGCAGTACTTC	CASGLTSPGLAYEQYF
TRBV6-1	TRBJ2-2	NA	NA	17	TGTGCCAGCAGCCGGACGGGGGGCGGATTAAACACCGGGGAGCTGTTTTTT	CASSRTGGGLNTGELFF